These 6 T cell receptor beta chains were all obtained from the same sample, sequenced in a study of regulatory T cells in long-lasting Graves disease. Time point specified: persistent/refractory GD, antithyroid drugs over 5 years with positive TRAb. From RNA extracted from PBMCs, the TCR library was made. To make TCR beta libraries, researchers used iRepertoire HTBI primers and Arm-PCR of CDR3 regions. Via MiXCR, TCRdb re-called the multiplex PCR reads, giving one row per CDR3 protein. This sample carries 350,000 to 450,000 distinct CDR3 sequences, about a fifth of them seen once, and the ten largest clones take 20%. The specimen comprised peripheral blood mononuclear cells (PBMCs), sampled when the disease was refractory, from a patient treated with antithyroid drugs. The receptors stem from a female donor with Graves disease.

The table lists this clonotype with a few counts. The rearrangement joins TRBV5-1 to TRBJ2-2, with D unclear. The ends were cut back, 4 bases at V and 7 bases at J, with 8 bases in the middle. Germline values: CDR1 SGHRS, CDR2 YFSETQ. The CDR3 contains 12 residues. CDR3: CASSVGFGELFF. Written as DNA, the CDR3 is TGCGCCAGCAGCGTCGGATTCGGGGAGCTGTTTTTT.

The rearrangement joins TRBV5-4 to TRBJ2-7, with D perhaps being TRBD1 or TRBD2 (5 bases each). The CDR3 runs to 12 residues. V was shortened by 5 bases and J by 5 bases, with 11 bases between the two germline ends. Germline loops: CDR1 SGHNT, CDR2 YYREEE (reference sequence). CDR3 loop: CASRAWGNEQYF. The CDR3 DNA reads TGTGCCAGCAGGGCCTGGGGGAACGAGCAGTACTTC.

This clonotype was detected ten times or more. The V call is TRBV27, the J call TRBJ2-5; no clear D gene. The CDR3 is 14 residues long. V was shortened by 6 bases and J by 0 bases, with 11 bases between the two germline ends. Germline V CDR1 and CDR2: MNHEY, SMNVEV (reference sequence). The CDR3: CASRGGGYQETQYF. For the CDR3, the DNA is TGTGCCAGCAGGGGTGGTGGGTACCAAGAGACCCAGTACTTC.

The V and J genes are TRBV20-1 and TRBJ1-6; D not resolved. This CDR3 region has 13 residues. CDR1 is DFQATT and CDR2 is SNEGSKA in the germline V gene (reference sequence). V lost 3 bases to trimming and J lost 9 bases, with 12 bases between them. CDR3 loop: CSASRGTPSPLHF. CDR3 bases: TGCAGTGCTAGTCGGGGTACACCTTCACCCCTCCACTTT.

The chain recombines TRBV28 with TRBJ2-7; the D gene is possibly TRBD1 (7 bases). The germline CDR1 and CDR2 sequences are MDHEN and SYDVKM. The CDR3 consists of 15 residues. V lost 6 bases, J lost 7 bases, and 22 bases lay in between. CDR3 residues: CASRGEEGARWEQYF. CDR3 nucleotides: TGTGCCAGCAGAGGGGAGGAGGGGGCACGTTGGGAGCAGTACTTC.

This clonotype has ten or more counts. The CDR3 DNA sequence: TGTGCCTGGAGTCCGCGGAGCTATGGCTACACCTTC. It encodes CAWSPRSYGYTF. The V gene is TRBV30, the J gene TRBJ1-2; unclear D gene. Trimming left V 2 bases short and J 4 bases short, with 8 bases between. This CDR3 has 12 amino acids. CDR1 is GTSNPN and CDR2 is SVGIG in the germline V gene (reference sequence).